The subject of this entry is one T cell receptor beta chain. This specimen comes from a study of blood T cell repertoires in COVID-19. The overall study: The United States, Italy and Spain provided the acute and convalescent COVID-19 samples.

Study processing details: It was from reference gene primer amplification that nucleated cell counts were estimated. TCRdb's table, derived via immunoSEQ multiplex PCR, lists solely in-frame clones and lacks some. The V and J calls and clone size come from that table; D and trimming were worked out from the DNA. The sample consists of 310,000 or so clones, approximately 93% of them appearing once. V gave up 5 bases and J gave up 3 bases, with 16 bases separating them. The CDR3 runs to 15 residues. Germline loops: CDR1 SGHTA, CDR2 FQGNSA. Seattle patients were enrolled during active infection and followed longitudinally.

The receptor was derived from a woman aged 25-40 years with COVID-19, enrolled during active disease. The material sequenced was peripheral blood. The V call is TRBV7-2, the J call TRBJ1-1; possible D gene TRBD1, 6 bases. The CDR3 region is CASSQLQGGDTEAFF. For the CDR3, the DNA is TGTGCCAGCAGCCAACTACAGGGTGGGGACACTGAAGCTTTCTTT.